Listed here is a single TCR beta chain. The antigen remains undetermined. Profiling relied on immunoSEQ multiplex PCR, and the TCRdb table lists in-frame clones only, not all of them. In the table there are approximately 230,000 clones, more than 85% of which are singletons. This entry is derived from a study of cytomegalovirus exposure and HLA in healthy donors. Overall study results and limits: A subsequent analysis found that TCR clusters from the first cohort also tended to co-occur in the 110 or so validation repertoires, with less than 95% of cluster scores above 0. In vitro work confirmed that a few CMV-associated chains recognize CMV antigens. Associated with cytomegalovirus, according to the listing, were some 180 TCR beta chains. Reportedly, diagnosis of cytomegalovirus status by the classifier showed high specificity and sensitivity.

The sample was PBMCs. This sequence originates from a young man in good health and CMV-seropositive.

The CDR3 DNA reads as TGTGCCAGCAGCTTGGTCCTAGCGGGAGGTAACTACGAGCAGTACTTC. Amino acids: CASSLVLAGGNYEQYF. This chain connects TRBV5-5 to TRBJ2-7; 11 nucleotides agree with TRBD2. The trim removed 0 bases at V and 3 bases at J, leaving 5 bases unmatched. The germline V gene has CDR1 SGHKS and CDR2 YYEKEE (reference sequence). The CDR3 extends over 16 amino acids.